The 10 T cell receptor beta chains given below trace back to one sample, sequenced in a study of blood T cell repertoires in COVID-19 (dated by TCRdb to 2019 to 2021). The library was built by means of the immunoSEQ multiplex PCR assay. TCRdb retrieved this table from immuneACCESS and kept in-frame rearrangements only. Not all clones are present; in checked studies, unresolved V genes account for under half, and no reason is known for the remainder. For this sample the table gives 100,000 to 130,000 clones, of which 75% to 95% were detected only once. The ten largest account for approximately 1.3% of the sample. The specimen sequenced was peripheral blood. The receptors here all came from a young woman with acute or convalescent COVID-19.

Comments on this clone: Other DNA sequences within the sample encode an identical CDR3. The V and J genes are TRBV30 and TRBJ1-2; D is perhaps TRBD1 (5 bases). Germline V CDR1 and CDR2: GTSNPN, SVGIG (reference sequence). V was shortened by 2 bases and J by 4 bases, with 5 bases between the two germline ends. The CDR3 has 11 amino acids. Written as DNA, the CDR3 is TGTGCCTGGAGTAGGGGCTATGGCTACACCTTC. Translated, it gives CAWSRGYGYTF.

The chain links TRBV27 to TRBJ2-7; D is possibly TRBD1 (6 bases). This CDR3 contains 14 residues. CDR1 MNHEY and CDR2 SMNVEV come from the germline V gene (reference sequence). Trimming took 6 bases from V and 3 from J, leaving 15 bases between them. DNA for the CDR3: TGTGCCAGCAGCCTGCAGGGGAAAGGCTACGAGCAGTACTTC. It codes for CASSLQGKGYEQYF.

The gene calls are TRBV28 and TRBJ2-3; TRBD2 agrees at 9 bases. Germline CDR1 MDHEN, CDR2 SYDVKM. Trimming removed 6 bases from V and 5 bases from J; junction bases left unmatched: 15. The CDR3 contains 17 residues. The DNA of the CDR3 is TGTGCCAGCAGGCTCTCGGGGGCGGGAGGGCCGGAAGATACGCAGTATTTT. Translated, it gives CASRLSGAGGPEDTQYF.

V usage is TRBV11-3 and J usage is TRBJ2-7, with TRBD1 matching 9 bases. With 5 bases clipped from V and 0 bases from J, the junction kept 8 bases outside the gene matches. Looked up from germline, CDR1 is SGHNT and CDR2 is YENEEA. This CDR3 has 16 amino acids. The CDR3 protein is CASSLVTGQGSYEQYF. As DNA, the CDR3 is TGTGCCAGCAGCCTCGTCACGGGACAGGGCTCCTACGAGCAGTACTTC.

The V call is TRBV28, the J call TRBJ1-2; TRBD1 is a possible D gene (5 bases). Germline loops: CDR1 MDHEN, CDR2 SYDVKM. The ends were cut back, 6 bases at V and 3 bases at J, with 11 bases in the middle. This CDR3 contains 13 residues. For the CDR3, the DNA is TGTGCCAGCAGAACCGGGACTTACTATGGCTACACCTTC. Its translation: CASRTGTYYGYTF.

The rearrangement joins TRBV7-6 to TRBJ2-7, with a possible D match to TRBD2 (6 bases). V shed 5 bases and J shed 7 bases, with 21 bases lying between them. The CDR3 totals 15 residues. Germline CDR1 and CDR2: SGHVS and FNYEAQ. The CDR3 DNA sequence: TGTGCCAGCAGCCCAACACCCCTCCCGGGGGAGGAGCAGTACTTC. This codes for CASSPTPLPGEEQYF.

The V call is TRBV24-1, the J call TRBJ2-5; TRBD2 matches 8 bases. This CDR3 comprises 19 residues. Per germline, CDR1 KGHDR and CDR2 SFDVKD. V dropped 0 bases and J dropped 3; count of bases not matched to a gene: 14. CDR3 loop: CATSDLQGRASGSKETQYF. The DNA of the CDR3 is TGTGCCACCAGTGATTTGCAAGGTCGGGCTAGCGGGTCCAAAGAGACCCAGTACTTC.

This clone is a singleton in its sample. The rearrangement links TRBV20-1 to TRBJ2-1; the D gene is possibly TRBD2 (6 bases). Germline CDR1 and CDR2: DFQATT and SNEGSKA (reference sequence). CDR3 length: 15 residues. Trimming cost V 3 bases and J 3 bases, with 15 bases left between them. The CDR3 loop is CSASRRLGVYNEQFF. CDR3 coding DNA: TGCAGTGCTAGTCGTAGACTAGGAGTCTACAATGAGCAGTTCTTC.

This rearrangement joins TRBV6-2 or TRBV6-3 to TRBJ2-1, with D possibly matching TRBD1 (5 bases). CDR3 size: 17 residues. V shed 0 bases and J shed 0 bases, with 12 bases lying between them. Germline loops: CDR1 MNHEY, CDR2 SVGEGT. The CDR3 nucleotides read TGTGCCAGCAGTTACTCCCCACAGGTCAGCTCCTACAATGAGCAGTTCTTC. Amino acid sequence: CASSYSPQVSSYNEQFF.

This clone appeared a few times. The V gene is TRBV2, the J gene TRBJ2-1, with 7 bases fitting TRBD2. Trimming at V came to 9 bases and at J to 5 bases, leaving 10 bases not matched to a gene. This CDR3 contains 14 residues. CDR1 is SNHLY, CDR2 FYNNEI, per germline. The CDR3 DNA reads TGTGCCAGACAGAGAACCGCGGGGGACAATGAGCAGTTCTTC. Translating gives CARQRTAGDNEQFF.